This is a list of T cell receptor beta chains from one sample in a study of Graves' ophthalmopathy and Graves' hyperthyroidism. TCRdb reprocessed the multiplex PCR reads with MiXCR, giving one entry per CDR3 protein. This table holds approximately 500,000 distinct CDR3 sequences, approximately 15% found once. The sequencing sample was made of blood. These receptors all come from a woman aged 25-40 years with Graves' ophthalmopathy. Each CDR3 is given with its conserved first and last residue. The order of the fields is D gene, J gene, V gene, clone size, CDR3 DNA, CDR3 protein. A D gene is named only where the DNA matches it firmly. The listing skips clone size in some rows; elsewhere it reads once, few, many or a size class.

- TRBJ1-5 TRBV20-1 many TGCAGTGCTGGGGGTGATACAGCCGATCAGCCCCAGCATTTT CSAGGDTADQPQHF
TRBD1 TRBJ1-6 TRBV11-2 - TGTGCCAGCAGCCTCCCGAGTGGACAGGGCTTCAATTCACCCCTCCACTTT CASSLPSGQGFNSPLHF
TRBD1 TRBJ1-2 TRBV6-2/TRBV6-3 few TGTGCCAGCAGTTCCTGGACAGGGGTGTCCTATGGCTACACCTTC CASSSWTGVSYGYTF
- TRBJ2-2 TRBV5-1 many TGCGCCAGCAGCTTGATACAGGGATCCGGGGAGCTGTTTTTT CASSLIQGSGELFF
- TRBJ1-2 TRBV30 - TGTGCCTGGAGTAACCCCCGGGGTCGCACAGGGCCTGATAACTATGGCTACACCTTC CAWSNPRGRTGPDNYGYTF
TRBD2 TRBJ2-2 TRBV4-2 - TGTGCCAGCAGCCCCGGACTAGCGGGGAAGAACACCGGGGAGCTGTTTTTT CASSPGLAGKNTGELFF
TRBD2 TRBJ2-5 TRBV6-2/TRBV6-3 - TGTGCCAGCAGTTACGGGACTAGCGGAGATCAAGAGACCCAGTACTTC CASSYGTSGDQETQYF
TRBD1 TRBJ1-6 TRBV10-2 many TGCGCCAGCCTCGACGCCGCCCGGCCACAGGGGGACAGAGGGAATTCACCCCTCCACTTT CASLDAARPQGDRGNSPLHF
- TRBJ2-2 TRBV2 few TGTGCCAGCAGTCCGATTAAGGGTACCACCGGGGAGCTGTTTTTT CASSPIKGTTGELFF
TRBD1 TRBJ2-7 TRBV12-3/TRBV12-4 - TGTGCCAGCAGTTCATGGACAGGGGGCGACGAGCAGTACTTC CASSSWTGGDEQYF
- TRBJ1-6 TRBV11-2 few TGTGCCAGCAGTTCGCCCATTCTCGGTTCCCTCCACTTT CASSSPILGSLHF
- TRBJ1-2 TRBV30 many TGTGCCTGGAGTGTACGGGGAAGCTACACCTTC CAWSVRGSYTF
- TRBJ1-5 TRBV12-3/TRBV12-4 - TGTGCCAGCAGTCAACGGAAGACAGACCGCAATCAGCCCCAGCATTTT CASSQRKTDRNQPQHF
- TRBJ1-1 TRBV30 many TGTGCCTGGAGCCCCTGGCAGGCGGGAACTGAAGCTTTCTTT CAWSPWQAGTEAFF
- TRBJ1-1 TRBV6-5 many TGTGCCAGCAGTTACTATGAATTCGGCACTGAAGCTTTCTTT CASSYYEFGTEAFF
- TRBJ2-5 TRBV11-2 many TGTGCCAGCAGCTTAGTTTGGTTCCCTGGGACCCAGTACTTC CASSLVWFPGTQYF
TRBD1 TRBJ1-5 TRBV28 many TGTGCCAGCAGTCCTTCGGGACAGGGCGGAGGTCAGCCCCAGCATTTT CASSPSGQGGGQPQHF
- TRBJ2-7 TRBV6-1 many TGTGCCAGCAGCGACTGGTCCTCCTACGAGCAGTACTTC CASSDWSSYEQYF
TRBD1 TRBJ1-5 TRBV6-1 - TGTGCCAGCAGTGGCGGGGGGGGGACAGGTGGTCATCAGCCCCAGCATTTT CASSGGGGTGGHQPQHF
- TRBJ1-1 TRBV11-1 many TGTGCCAGCAGCTTACCCAACAGGTACATGAACACTGAAGCTTTCTTT CASSLPNRYMNTEAFF
TRBD1 TRBJ2-4 TRBV5-1 few TGCGCCAGCAGCCCTACCCCCGGACAGGGGGCGGCCAAAAACATTCAGTACTTC CASSPTPGQGAAKNIQYF
TRBD2 TRBJ2-7 TRBV3-1 - TGTGCCAGCAGCCAAGGGACTAGCGGGGCCTACAACTACGAGCAGTACTTC CASSQGTSGAYNYEQYF
- TRBJ1-6 TRBV12-3/TRBV12-4 - TGTGCCAGCAGTTTACAGGGCTCACCCCTCCACTTT CASSLQGSPLHF
- TRBJ2-5 TRBV29-1 many TGCAGCGTTCGGCCCCTCAGAGGCCAAGAGACCCAGTACTTC CSVRPLRGQETQYF
- TRBJ2-5 TRBV6-5 many TGTGCCAGCAGTTCCGAAGGGGTACAAGAGACCCAGTACTTC CASSSEGVQETQYF
- TRBJ1-5 TRBV12-3/TRBV12-4 - TGTGCCAGCAGTTTGGGGGCAGGGCGGAAGGCTAGCGATCAGCCTCAGCATTTT CASSLGAGRKASDQPQHF
- TRBJ2-7 TRBV20-1 many TGCAGTGCTAGAGATGTCGCAGCCTACGAGCAGTACTTC CSARDVAAYEQYF
TRBD1 TRBJ1-2 TRBV19 many TGTGCCAGTAGTATCGGTCGACAGGGCTTCTATGGCTACACCTTC CASSIGRQGFYGYTF
- TRBJ2-7 TRBV9 - TGTGCCAGCAGCGTAGAGGGCGAGTCCTACGAGCAGTACTTC CASSVEGESYEQYF
TRBD2 TRBJ2-5 TRBV12-3/TRBV12-4 - TGTGCCGGCAGTCCGGGACTAGCGAGACGGGGGACCCAGTACTTC CAGSPGLARRGTQYF
- TRBJ2-7 TRBV7-3 many TGTGCCAGCAGCATGACTCTAAGCTCCTACGAGCAGTACTTC CASSMTLSSYEQYF
TRBD1 TRBJ1-2 TRBV10-3 many TGTGCCATCAGTGAAGGACAGGGGTCACGCTATGGCTACACCTTC CAISEGQGSRYGYTF
- TRBJ1-1 TRBV29-1 few TGCAGCGTTACGGGCCGGGGCACTGAAGCTTGCTTT CSVTGRGTEACF
TRBD1 TRBJ2-7 TRBV6-1 many TGTGCCACCACCAGCCCGGGACAGGGGATCTACGAGCAGTACTTC CATTSPGQGIYEQYF
- TRBJ2-5 TRBV28 many TGTGCCAGCAGTTTTGAAGAGGATCGGGGGCTCGGAGAGACCCAGTACTTC CASSFEEDRGLGETQYF
- TRBJ1-2 TRBV5-1 many TGCGCCAGCTTTCCGGATCGTAACTATGGCTACACCTTC CASFPDRNYGYTF
TRBD2 TRBJ2-3 TRBV7-4 - TGTGCCAGCAGCGAGTCGCTCTGGACTAGCGGGGGCGCCACAGATACGCAGTATTTT CASSESLWTSGGATDTQYF
- TRBJ2-5 TRBV6-2/TRBV6-3 - TGTGCCAGCAGTTACGGTTGGGGGTCCACAGAGACCCAGTACTTC CASSYGWGSTETQYF
TRBD1 TRBJ1-1 TRBV6-2/TRBV6-3 - TGTGCCAGCAGTTACTCGCTCATTAGTGTTCGAGGACAGGGGGTTACTGAAGCTTTCTTT CASSYSLISVRGQGVTEAFF